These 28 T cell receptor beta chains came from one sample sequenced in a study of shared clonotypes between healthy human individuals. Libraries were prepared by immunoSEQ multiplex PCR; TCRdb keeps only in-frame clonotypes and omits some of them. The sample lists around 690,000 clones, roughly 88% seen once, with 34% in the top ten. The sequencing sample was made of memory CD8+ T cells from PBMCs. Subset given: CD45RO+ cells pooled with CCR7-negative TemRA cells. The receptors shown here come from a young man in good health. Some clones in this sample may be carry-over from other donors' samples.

CDR3 sequence: CASSPTWGGSTGELFF. In DNA, the CDR3 is TGTGCCAGCAGCCCCACGTGGGGGGGAAGCACCGGGGAGCTGTTTTTT. This chain links TRBV4-2 with TRBJ2-2, with 7 bases fitting TRBD2. With V trimmed by 4 bases and J by 4 bases, 9 bases remained unmatched. This CDR3 has 16 amino acids. Per germline, CDR1 LGHNA and CDR2 YNFKEQ.

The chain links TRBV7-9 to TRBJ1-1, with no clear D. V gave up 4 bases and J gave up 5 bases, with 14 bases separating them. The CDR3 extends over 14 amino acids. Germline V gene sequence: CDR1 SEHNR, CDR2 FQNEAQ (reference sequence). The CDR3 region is CASSSAFTGTEAFF. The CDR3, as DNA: TGTGCCAGCAGCTCCGCCTTCACCGGGACTGAAGCTTTCTTT.

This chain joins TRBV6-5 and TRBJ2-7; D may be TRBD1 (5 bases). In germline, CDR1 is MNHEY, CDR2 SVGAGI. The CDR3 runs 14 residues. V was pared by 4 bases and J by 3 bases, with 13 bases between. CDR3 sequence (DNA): TGTGCCAGCAGTTCGTCAGGGTGGGGCTACGAGCAGTACTTC. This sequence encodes CASSSSGWGYEQYF.

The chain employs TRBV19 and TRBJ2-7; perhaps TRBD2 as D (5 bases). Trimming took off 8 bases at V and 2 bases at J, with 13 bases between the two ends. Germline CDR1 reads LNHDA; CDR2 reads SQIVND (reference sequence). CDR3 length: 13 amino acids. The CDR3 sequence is CASRGVPPYEQYF. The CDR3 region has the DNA TGTGCCAGTCGGGGAGTTCCCCCCTACGAGCAGTACTTC.

The CDR3 coding sequence is TGCGCCAGCAGAAGCTGGCGGGAGGGCCCCGATACGCAGTATTTT. Translation gives CASRSWREGPDTQYF. The V and J genes are TRBV5-1 and TRBJ2-3, with TRBD2 matching over 9 bases. This CDR3 is 15 amino acids long. The V gene end was trimmed by 5 bases and the J gene end by 6 bases; junction bases not matched to a gene: 10. In germline, CDR1 is SGHRS, CDR2 YFSETQ.

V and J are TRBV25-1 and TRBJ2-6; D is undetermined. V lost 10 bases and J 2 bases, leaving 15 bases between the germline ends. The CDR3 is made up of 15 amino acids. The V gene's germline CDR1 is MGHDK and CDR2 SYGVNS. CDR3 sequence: CAIPSPFTGANVLTF. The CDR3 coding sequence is TGTGCCATCCCCTCGCCGTTCACTGGGGCCAACGTCCTGACTTTC. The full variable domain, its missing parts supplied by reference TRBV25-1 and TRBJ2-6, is EADIYQTPRYLVIGTGKKITLECSQTMGHDKMYWYQQDPGMELHLIHYSYGVNSTEKGDLSSESTVSRIRTEHFPLTLESARPSHTSQYLCAIPSPFTGANVLTFGAGSRLTVL.

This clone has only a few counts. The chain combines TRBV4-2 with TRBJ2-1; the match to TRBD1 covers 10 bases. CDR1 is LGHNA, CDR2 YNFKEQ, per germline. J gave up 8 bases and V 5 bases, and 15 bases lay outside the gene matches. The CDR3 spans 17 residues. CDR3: CASSWVRRDRGLDEQFF. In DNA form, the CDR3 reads TGTGCCAGCAGCTGGGTGAGGAGGGACAGGGGTCTCGATGAGCAGTTCTTC.

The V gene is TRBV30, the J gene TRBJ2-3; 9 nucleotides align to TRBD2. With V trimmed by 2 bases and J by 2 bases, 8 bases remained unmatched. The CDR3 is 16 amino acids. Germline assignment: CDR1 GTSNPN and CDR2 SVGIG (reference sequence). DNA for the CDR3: TGTGCCTGGAGTTCCTCGGGACTAGCAGCCACAGATACGCAGTATTTT. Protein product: CAWSSSGLAATDTQYF.

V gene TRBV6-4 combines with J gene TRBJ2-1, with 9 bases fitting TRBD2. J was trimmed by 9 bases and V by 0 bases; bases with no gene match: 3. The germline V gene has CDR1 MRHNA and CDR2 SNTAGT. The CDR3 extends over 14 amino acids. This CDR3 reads CASSDSAGGSEQFF. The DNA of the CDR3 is TGTGCCAGCAGTGACTCAGCGGGGGGAAGTGAGCAGTTCTTC.

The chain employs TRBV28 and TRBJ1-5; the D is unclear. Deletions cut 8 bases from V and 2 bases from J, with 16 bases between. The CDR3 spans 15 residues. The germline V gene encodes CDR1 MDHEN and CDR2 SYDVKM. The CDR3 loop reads CASSAAGLGNQPQHF. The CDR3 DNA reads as TGTGCCAGCTCGGCAGCGGGGTTGGGCAATCAGCCCCAGCATTTT. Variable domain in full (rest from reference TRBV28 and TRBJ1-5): DVKVTQSSRYLVKRTGEKVFLECVQDMDHENMFWYRQDPGLGLRLIYFSYDVKMKEKGDIPEGYSVSREKKERFSLILESASTNQTSMYLCASSAAGLGNQPQHFGDGTRLSIL.

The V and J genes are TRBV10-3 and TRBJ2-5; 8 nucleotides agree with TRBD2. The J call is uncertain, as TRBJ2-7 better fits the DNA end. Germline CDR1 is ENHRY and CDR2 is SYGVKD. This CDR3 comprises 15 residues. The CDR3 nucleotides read TGTGCCATCAGGGCGGACCCGGGACTAGGTCGCGAGCAGTACTTC. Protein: CAIRADPGLGREQYF.

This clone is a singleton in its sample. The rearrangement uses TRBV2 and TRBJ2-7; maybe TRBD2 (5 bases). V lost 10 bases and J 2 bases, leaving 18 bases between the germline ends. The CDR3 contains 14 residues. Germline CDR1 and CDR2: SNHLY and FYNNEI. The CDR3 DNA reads TGTGCCACCGTCGAGGGCGCTATCCCCTACGAGCAGTACTTC. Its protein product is CATVEGAIPYEQYF. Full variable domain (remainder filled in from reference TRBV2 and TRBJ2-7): EPEVTQTPSHQVTQMGQEVILRCVPISNHLYFYWYRQILGQKVEFLVSFYNNEISEKSEIFDDQFSVERPDGSNFTLKIRSTKLEDSAMYFCATVEGAIPYEQYFGPGTRLTVT.

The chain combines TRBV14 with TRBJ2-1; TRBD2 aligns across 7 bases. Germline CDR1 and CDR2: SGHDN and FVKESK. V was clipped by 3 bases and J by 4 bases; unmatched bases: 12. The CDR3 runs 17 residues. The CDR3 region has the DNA TGTGCCAGCAGCCATCACCGGTGGCTAGCGGAGTACAATGAGCAGTTCTTC. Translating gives CASSHHRWLAEYNEQFF.

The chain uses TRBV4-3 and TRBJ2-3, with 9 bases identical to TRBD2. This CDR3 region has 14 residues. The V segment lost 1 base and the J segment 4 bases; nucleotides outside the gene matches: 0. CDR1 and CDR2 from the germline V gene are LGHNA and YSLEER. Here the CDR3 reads CASSQVAGADTQYF. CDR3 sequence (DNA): TGCGCCAGCAGCCAAGTAGCGGGAGCAGATACGCAGTATTTT.

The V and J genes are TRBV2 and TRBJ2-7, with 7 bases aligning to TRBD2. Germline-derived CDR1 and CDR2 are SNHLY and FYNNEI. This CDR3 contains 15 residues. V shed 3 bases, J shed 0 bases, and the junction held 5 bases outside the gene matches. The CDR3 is CASSDPSGASYEQYF. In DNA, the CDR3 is TGTGCCAGCAGTGACCCAAGCGGGGCCTCCTACGAGCAGTACTTC.

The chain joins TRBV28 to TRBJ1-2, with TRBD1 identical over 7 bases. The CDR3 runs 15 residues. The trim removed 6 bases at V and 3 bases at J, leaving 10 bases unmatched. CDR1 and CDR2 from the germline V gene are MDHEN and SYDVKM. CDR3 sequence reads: CASSQTGLGYYGYTF. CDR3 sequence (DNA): TGTGCCAGCAGCCAGACAGGGTTAGGTTACTATGGCTACACCTTC.

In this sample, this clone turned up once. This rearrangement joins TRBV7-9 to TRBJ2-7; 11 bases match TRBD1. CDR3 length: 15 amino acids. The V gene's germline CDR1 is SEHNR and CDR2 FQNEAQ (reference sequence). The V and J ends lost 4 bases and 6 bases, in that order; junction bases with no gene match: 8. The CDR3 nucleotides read TGTGCCAGCAGCTATTCAATAGGACAGGGGGCCGAGCAGTACTTC. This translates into CASSYSIGQGAEQYF.

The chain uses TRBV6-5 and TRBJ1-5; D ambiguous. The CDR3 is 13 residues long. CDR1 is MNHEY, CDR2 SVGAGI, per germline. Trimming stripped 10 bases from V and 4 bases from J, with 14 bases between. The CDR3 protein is CAIPGWANQPQHF. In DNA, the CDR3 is TGTGCCATCCCCGGGTGGGCGAATCAGCCCCAGCATTTT.

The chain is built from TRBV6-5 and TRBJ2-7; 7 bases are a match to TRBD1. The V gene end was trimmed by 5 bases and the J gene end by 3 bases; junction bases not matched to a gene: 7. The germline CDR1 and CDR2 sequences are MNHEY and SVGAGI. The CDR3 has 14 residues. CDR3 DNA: TGTGCCAGCAGTCCCCGACAGGGATTCTACGAGCAGTACTTC. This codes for CASSPRQGFYEQYF.

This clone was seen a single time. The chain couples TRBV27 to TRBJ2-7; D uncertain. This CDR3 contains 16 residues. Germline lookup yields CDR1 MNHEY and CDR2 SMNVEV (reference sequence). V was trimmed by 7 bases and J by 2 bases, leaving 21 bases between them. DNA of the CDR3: TGTGCCAGCAAAATAAACGGAGAGCCTTGGCCCTACGAGCAGTACTTC. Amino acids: CASKINGEPWPYEQYF.

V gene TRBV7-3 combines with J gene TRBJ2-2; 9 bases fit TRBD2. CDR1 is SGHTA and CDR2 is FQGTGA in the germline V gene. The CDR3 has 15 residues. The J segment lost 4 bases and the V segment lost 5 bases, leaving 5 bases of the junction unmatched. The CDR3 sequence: CASSDSGRPTGELFF. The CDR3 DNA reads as TGTGCCAGCAGCGATAGCGGGAGACCCACCGGGGAGCTGTTTTTT.

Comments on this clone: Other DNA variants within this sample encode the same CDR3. The DNA for the CDR3 is TGTGCCAGCAGCCACCCGTACGAGCAGTACTTC. It encodes CASSHPYEQYF. The chain employs TRBV11-2 and TRBJ2-7, with D hard to call. CDR1 SGHAT and CDR2 FQNNGV come from the germline V gene. This CDR3 has 11 residues. Trimming took off 5 bases at V and 4 bases at J, with 6 bases between the two ends.

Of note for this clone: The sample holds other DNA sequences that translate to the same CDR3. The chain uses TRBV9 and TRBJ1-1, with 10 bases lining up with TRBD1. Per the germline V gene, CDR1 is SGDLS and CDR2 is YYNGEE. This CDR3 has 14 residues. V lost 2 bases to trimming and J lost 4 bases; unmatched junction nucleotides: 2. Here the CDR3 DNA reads TGTGCCAGCAGCGTCGGGACAGGGGCCACTGAAGCTTTCTTT. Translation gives CASSVGTGATEAFF.

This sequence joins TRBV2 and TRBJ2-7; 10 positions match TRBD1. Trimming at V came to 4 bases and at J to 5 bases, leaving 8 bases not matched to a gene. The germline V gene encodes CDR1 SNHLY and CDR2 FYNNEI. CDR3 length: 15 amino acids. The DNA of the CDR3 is TGTGCCAGCAGTGGAGGGACAGGGGTATTGCACGAGCAGTACTTC. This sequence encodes CASSGGTGVLHEQYF.

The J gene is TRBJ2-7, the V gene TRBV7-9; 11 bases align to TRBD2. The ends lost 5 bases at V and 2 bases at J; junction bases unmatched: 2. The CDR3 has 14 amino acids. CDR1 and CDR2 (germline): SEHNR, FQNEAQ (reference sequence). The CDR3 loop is CASSTSGRAYEQYF. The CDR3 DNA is TGTGCCAGCAGCACTAGCGGGAGAGCCTACGAGCAGTACTTC.

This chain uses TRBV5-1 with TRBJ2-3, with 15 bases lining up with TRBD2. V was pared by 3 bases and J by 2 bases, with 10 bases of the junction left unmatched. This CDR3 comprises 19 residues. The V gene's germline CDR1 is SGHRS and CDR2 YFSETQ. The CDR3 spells CASSSWTSGRAPPTDTQYF. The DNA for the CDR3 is TGCGCCAGCAGCTCCTGGACTAGCGGGAGGGCCCCACCCACAGATACGCAGTATTTT. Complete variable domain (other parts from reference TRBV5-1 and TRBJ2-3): KAGVTQTPRYLIKTRGQQVTLSCSPISGHRSVSWYQQTPGQGLQFLFEYFSETQRNKGNFPGRFSGRQFSNSRSEMNVSTLELGDSALYLCASSSWTSGRAPPTDTQYFGPGTRLTVL.

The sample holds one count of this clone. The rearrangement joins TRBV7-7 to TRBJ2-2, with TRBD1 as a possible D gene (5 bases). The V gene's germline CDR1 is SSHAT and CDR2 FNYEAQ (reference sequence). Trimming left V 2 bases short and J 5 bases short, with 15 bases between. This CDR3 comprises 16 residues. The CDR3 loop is CASSLNLGARTGELFF. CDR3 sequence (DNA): TGTGCCAGCAGCTTAAATCTTGGGGCAAGAACCGGGGAGCTGTTTTTT. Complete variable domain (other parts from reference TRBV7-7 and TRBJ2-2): GAGVSQSPRYKVTKRGQDVTLRCDPISSHATLYWYQQALGQGPEFLTYFNYEAQPDKSGLPSDRFSAERPEGSISTLTIQRTEQRDSAMYRCASSLNLGARTGELFFGEGSRLTVL.

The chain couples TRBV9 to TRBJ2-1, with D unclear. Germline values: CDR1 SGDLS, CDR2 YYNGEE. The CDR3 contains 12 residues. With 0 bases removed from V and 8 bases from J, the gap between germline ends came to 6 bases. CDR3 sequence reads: CASSVGLHEQFF. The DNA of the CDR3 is TGTGCCAGCAGCGTAGGCCTCCATGAGCAGTTCTTC.